The 28 T cell receptor beta chains below come from one sample, sequenced in a study of shared clonotypes between healthy human individuals (dated by TCRdb to about 2020). Library prep was done by the immunoSEQ multiplex PCR assay. TCRdb holds this immuneACCESS table with in-frame rearrangements only. Some clones are missing; in checked studies, unresolved V genes explain under half, and the rest has no known cause. Recorded for this sample are millions of clones; around 90% of them occurred a single time. The ten largest clones represent around 0.15% of the sample. The sequencing input was naive CD4+ T cells sorted from blood. This specimen's cell subset or site label, interpreted: CD45RA+ positively selected. The receptors derive from a man between 18 and 35 years old in good health.

V usage is TRBV6-1 and J usage is TRBJ1-5; the D is unclear. The germline CDR1 and CDR2 sequences are MNHNS and SASEGT. This CDR3 has 15 amino acids. Between the trimmed V and J ends, which lost 2 bases and 0 bases, there was a span of 8 bases. The CDR3, as DNA: TGTGCCAGCAGTGAAATCGGATATAGCAATCAGCCCCAGCATTTT. Protein product: CASSEIGYSNQPQHF.

This CDR3 reads CASKEAISNQPQHF. The DNA for the CDR3 is TGTGCCAGTAAAGAGGCAATAAGCAATCAGCCCCAGCATTTT. V gene TRBV19 combines with J gene TRBJ1-5; D call uncertain. This CDR3 has 14 amino acids. Germline assignment: CDR1 LNHDA and CDR2 SQIVND (reference sequence). V lost 7 bases to trimming and J lost 1 base, with 11 bases between them. The full variable domain, rest sourced from reference TRBV19 and TRBJ1-5, is DGGITQSPKYLFRKEGQNVTLSCEQNLNHDAMYWYRQDPGQGLRLIYYSQIVNDFQKGDIAEGYSVSREKKESFPLTVTSAQKNPTAFYLCASKEAISNQPQHFGDGTRLSIL.

In its sample, this clone was seen once. V gene TRBV11-2 combines with J gene TRBJ2-7; the match to TRBD2 covers 11 bases. Germline V lookup: CDR1 SGHAT, CDR2 FQNNGV. The CDR3 runs to 15 residues. After removal of 5 bases from V and 2 bases from J, the junction contained 5 bases not matched to a gene. In nucleotides, the CDR3 is TGTGCCAGCAGCCCAACTAGCGGGAGTCCCTACGAGCAGTACTTC. This codes for CASSPTSGSPYEQYF.

The rearrangement uses TRBV5-1 and TRBJ1-2; 9 bases align to TRBD1. The V segment lost 0 bases and the J segment 10 bases; nucleotides outside the gene matches: 10. Germline V CDR1 and CDR2: SGHRS, YFSETQ. CDR3 length: 15 residues. Here the CDR3 reads CASSLGGQGPTDYTF. CDR3 bases: TGCGCCAGCAGCTTGGGGGGACAGGGCCCGACGGACTACACCTTC.

The rearrangement uses TRBV6-4 and TRBJ2-7; TRBD2 aligns across 12 bases. The germline V gene encodes CDR1 MRHNA and CDR2 SNTAGT. Trimming at V came to 4 bases and at J to 4 bases, leaving 5 bases not matched to a gene. The CDR3 contains 15 residues. CDR3 region: CASSVTSGSLYEQYF. In DNA form, the CDR3 reads TGTGCCAGCAGTGTGACTAGCGGGAGCCTTTACGAGCAGTACTTC.

V usage is TRBV12-2 and J usage is TRBJ2-7; TRBD1, the D gene given by the table, was not confirmed from the DNA. TRBV12-2 is a known pseudogene. This CDR3 region has 15 residues. CDR3 DNA: TGTGCAAGTCGCTACCGGACAGCCTCCTCCTACGAGCAGTACTTC. This sequence encodes CASRYRTASSYEQYF.

This CDR3 reads CAWSGSPSSYEQYF. DNA of the CDR3: TGTGCCTGGAGTGGAAGTCCGAGCTCCTACGAGCAGTACTTC. The chain has TRBV30 and TRBJ2-7; D unresolved. The CDR3 loop spans 14 amino acids. The germline V and J ends were trimmed by 1 base and 0 bases, with 10 bases remaining between them. Germline V lookup: CDR1 GTSNPN, CDR2 SVGIG (reference sequence). The full variable domain, its missing parts supplied by reference TRBV30 and TRBJ2-7, is SQTIHQWPATLVQPVGSPLSLECTVEGTSNPNLYWYRQAAGRGLQLLFYSVGIGQISSEVPQNLSASRPQDRQFILSSKKLLLSDSGFYLCAWSGSPSSYEQYFGPGTRLTVT.

This chain joins TRBV28 and TRBJ2-1, with D perhaps matching TRBD1 (5 bases). This CDR3 has 14 residues. The germline V gene has CDR1 MDHEN and CDR2 SYDVKM. Trimming pared 6 bases from V and 0 bases from J, leaving 9 bases between. CDR3: CASSPDSSYNEQFF. The DNA of the CDR3 is TGTGCCAGCAGCCCCGACAGCTCCTACAATGAGCAGTTCTTC. The full variable domain, rest sourced from reference TRBV28 and TRBJ2-1, is DVKVTQSSRYLVKRTGEKVFLECVQDMDHENMFWYRQDPGLGLRLIYFSYDVKMKEKGDIPEGYSVSREKKERFSLILESASTNQTSMYLCASSPDSSYNEQFFGPGTRLTVL.

J is TRBJ2-3 and V is TRBV6-4; D is unclear. The germline V gene has CDR1 MRHNA and CDR2 SNTAGT. V lost 5 bases and J 1 base, leaving 10 bases between the germline ends. CDR3 length equals 14 residues. Here the CDR3 reads CASSYQPGTDTQYF. CDR3 sequence (DNA): TGTGCCAGCAGTTATCAACCAGGCACAGATACGCAGTATTTT.

This chain joins TRBV6-5 and TRBJ1-2; D is undetermined. The germline V gene encodes CDR1 MNHEY and CDR2 SVGAGI. V was cut by 5 bases and J by 4 bases, with 14 bases left in between. The CDR3 has 14 amino acids. CDR3 in DNA: TGTGCCAGCAGTCAAGTTCGAGACTTCTATGGCTACACCTTC. Residues: CASSQVRDFYGYTF.

Details on this clone: The sample has other DNA sequences that encode this CDR3 too. The rearrangement links TRBV7-3 to TRBJ2-1; 8 positions agree with TRBD2. This CDR3 has 15 amino acids. Germline assignment: CDR1 SGHTA and CDR2 FQGTGA. V trimming: 2 bases; J trimming: 2 bases; junction bases outside the gene matches: 2. The CDR3 is CASSLAGGPYNEQFF. The CDR3 coding sequence is TGTGCCAGCAGCTTAGCGGGGGGTCCCTACAATGAGCAGTTCTTC. Full variable domain (rest looked up from reference TRBV7-3 and TRBJ2-1): GAGVSQTPSNKVTEKGKYVELRCDPISGHTALYWYRQSLGQGPEFLIYFQGTGAADDSGLPNDRFFAVRPEGSVSTLKIQRTERGDSAVYLCASSLAGGPYNEQFFGPGTRLTVL.

This chain connects TRBV10-3 to TRBJ2-1, with TRBD2 identical over 12 bases. Germline-derived CDR1 and CDR2 are ENHRY and SYGVKD. The CDR3 extends over 15 amino acids. V trimming: 6 bases; J trimming: 5 bases; junction bases outside the gene matches: 5. The CDR3 protein is CAISPGLAGHNEQFF. In nucleotides, the CDR3 is TGTGCCATCAGCCCCGGACTAGCGGGGCACAATGAGCAGTTCTTC.

The V and J genes are TRBV5-1 and TRBJ2-5, with 8 bases lining up with TRBD1. The CDR3 is 15 amino acids. The V gene end was trimmed by 4 bases and the J gene end by 7 bases; junction bases not matched to a gene: 12. Germline assignment: CDR1 SGHRS and CDR2 YFSETQ. The CDR3 sequence is CASSPAAGGPGTQYF. CDR3 nucleotide sequence: TGCGCCAGCAGCCCCGCGGCAGGGGGCCCAGGGACCCAGTACTTC.

The V call is TRBV27, the J call TRBJ2-2; TRBD2 agrees at 10 bases. The V gene's germline CDR1 is MNHEY and CDR2 SMNVEV (reference sequence). The CDR3 runs 16 residues. With 3 bases clipped from V and 5 bases from J, the junction kept 6 bases outside the gene matches. In DNA form, the CDR3 reads TGTGCCAGCAGTTTCCCCAGCGGGAGGGGAACCGGGGAGCTGTTTTTT. Encoded protein: CASSFPSGRGTGELFF.

V gene TRBV7-2 combines with J gene TRBJ1-2; D perhaps matches TRBD1 (5 bases). In germline, CDR1 is SGHTA, CDR2 FQGNSA. The CDR3 spans 18 residues. Trimming shortened V by 5 bases and J by 6 bases, and 28 bases separated the two germline ends. The DNA for the CDR3 is TGTGCCAGCAGCCCCATTGGGGGGAGAATTTTCTCTTCAAATGGCTACACCTTC. Amino acid sequence: CASSPIGGRIFSSNGYTF.

The CDR3 region is CASSVDPLRTDTQYF. The DNA for the CDR3 is TGTGCCAGCAGCGTAGATCCCCTCCGCACAGATACGCAGTATTTT. This chain links TRBV9 with TRBJ2-3; D is uncertain. The germline V and J ends were trimmed by 0 bases and 1 base, with 9 bases remaining between them. Germline CDR1 and CDR2: SGDLS and YYNGEE. The CDR3 is 15 residues long.

The J gene is TRBJ1-2, the V gene TRBV11-2, with D maybe TRBD1 (6 bases). The CDR3 has 13 residues. CDR1 is SGHAT and CDR2 is FQNNGV in the germline V gene. The ends were cut back, 5 bases at V and 3 bases at J, with 10 bases in the middle. The CDR3: CASSQWTDYGYTF. CDR3 coding DNA: TGTGCCAGCAGCCAGTGGACAGACTATGGCTACACCTTC.

Regarding this clone: Within the sample, other DNA sequences also encode this same CDR3. The CDR3 sequence is CASSAGTGGYEQYF. CDR3 coding DNA: TGTGCCAGCAGCGCAGGGACAGGGGGCTACGAGCAGTACTTC. The chain is built from TRBV9 and TRBJ2-7, with 11 bases lining up with TRBD1. J gave up 3 bases and V 3 bases, and 2 bases lay outside the gene matches. The CDR3 extends over 14 amino acids. The germline CDR1 and CDR2 sequences are SGDLS and YYNGEE.

This clone was detected once. V usage is TRBV11-2 and J usage is TRBJ1-2; D not certain. The V end lost 2 bases, the J end lost 5 bases, and 15 bases lay between the germline ends. Germline V CDR1 and CDR2: SGHAT, FQNNGV. The CDR3 is made up of 15 amino acids. The CDR3 DNA sequence: TGTGCCAGCAGCTTATCTCCTGTAGTGGAATATGGCTACACCTTC. Protein sequence: CASSLSPVVEYGYTF.

CDR3 amino acids: CASSVGDYPIQETQYF. As DNA, the CDR3 is TGTGCCAGCAGCGTGGGGGACTACCCGATCCAAGAGACCCAGTACTTC. This rearrangement joins TRBV11-2 to TRBJ2-5, with 7 bases matching TRBD2. The CDR3 spans 16 residues. Germline trimming cut 5 bases from V and 1 base from J; bases unmatched to any gene: 10. CDR1 is SGHAT and CDR2 is FQNNGV in the germline V gene. Full variable domain (remainder filled in from reference TRBV11-2 and TRBJ2-5): EAGVAQSPRYKIIEKRQSVAFWCNPISGHATLYWYQQILGQGPKLLIQFQNNGVVDDSQLPKDRFSAERLKGVDSTLKIQPAKLEDSAVYLCASSVGDYPIQETQYFGPGTRLLVL.

This rearrangement joins TRBV5-1 to TRBJ1-1; TRBD1 matches 7 bases. Germline CDR1 and CDR2: SGHRS and YFSETQ. Trimming cost V 4 bases and J 4 bases; bases outside gene matches: 10. This CDR3 comprises 15 residues. The DNA of the CDR3 is TGCGCCAGCAGCCAGAGAGGGGGCGTGGGCACTGAAGCTTTCTTT. Its protein product is CASSQRGGVGTEAFF.

The V and J genes are TRBV7-3 and TRBJ2-3, with TRBD2 identical over 8 bases. Germline assignment: CDR1 SGHTA and CDR2 FQGTGA. The trim removed 5 bases at V and 4 bases at J, leaving 11 bases unmatched. This CDR3 is 16 amino acids long. The DNA of the CDR3 is TGTGCCAGCAGCCCACGGGGCCTCGGGGGGGCAGATACGCAGTATTTT. Its translation: CASSPRGLGGADTQYF.

The chain employs TRBV7-8 and TRBJ2-7; 8 bases are shared with TRBD1. The CDR3 contains 14 residues. The ends lost 5 bases at V and 0 bases at J; junction bases unmatched: 3. CDR1 and CDR2 (germline): SGHVS, FQNEAQ. Written as DNA, the CDR3 is TGTGCCAGCAGCGAACAGGGGGGCTCCTACGAGCAGTACTTC. Encoded protein: CASSEQGGSYEQYF.

The rearrangement joins TRBV30 to TRBJ1-2; D not resolved. This CDR3 has 13 residues. V was shortened by 1 base and J by 2 bases, with 8 bases between the two germline ends. Germline V lookup: CDR1 GTSNPN, CDR2 SVGIG (reference sequence). The CDR3 reads CAWSATKNYGYTF. For the CDR3, the DNA is TGTGCCTGGAGTGCAACGAAAAACTATGGCTACACCTTC.

V and J are TRBV7-8 and TRBJ2-4; D is possibly TRBD2 (5 bases). Per the germline V gene, CDR1 is SGHVS and CDR2 is FQNEAQ. The length of the CDR3 is 16 residues. V was pared by 0 bases and J by 2 bases, with 11 bases between. CDR3 DNA sequence: TGTGCCAGCAGCTTAGCCCAAGGGAGAACCAAAAACATTCAGTACTTC. As protein: CASSLAQGRTKNIQYF.

In its sample, this clone was seen a few times. The CDR3 sequence: CASSLGGKEGEAFF. The DNA for the CDR3 is TGCGCCAGCAGCCTTGGTGGGAAGGAAGGGGAAGCTTTCTTT. The V gene is TRBV5-1, the J gene TRBJ1-1; D not certain. Germline lookup yields CDR1 SGHRS and CDR2 YFSETQ. The CDR3 runs to 14 residues. Between the trimmed V and J ends, which lost 4 bases and 8 bases, there was a span of 18 bases. Drawing the rest from reference TRBV5-1 and TRBJ1-1, the complete variable domain is KAGVTQTPRYLIKTRGQQVTLSCSPISGHRSVSWYQQTPGQGLQFLFEYFSETQRNKGNFPGRFSGRQFSNSRSEMNVSTLELGDSALYLCASSLGGKEGEAFFGQGTRLTVV.

The genes are TRBV4-3 and TRBJ1-4; a possible D gene is TRBD1 (5 bases). V dropped 1 base and J dropped 5 bases, with 11 bases sitting between them. This CDR3 has 15 residues. CDR1 is LGHNA, CDR2 YSLEER, per germline. CDR3 sequence reads: CASSQGGGVNEKLFF. The CDR3, as DNA: TGCGCCAGCAGCCAAGGGGGCGGGGTGAATGAAAAACTGTTTTTT.

The rearrangement links TRBV19 to TRBJ2-4, with D possibly matching TRBD2 (6 bases). CDR1 and CDR2 from the germline V gene are LNHDA and SQIVND (reference sequence). V lost 3 bases, J lost 3 bases, and 12 bases lay in between. This CDR3 contains 15 residues. CDR3 DNA sequence: TGTGCCAGTAGTATGACGGGAGTGGGCAAAAACATTCAGTACTTC. It codes for CASSMTGVGKNIQYF.